This passage covers 26 T cell receptor beta chains from one sample sequenced in a study of beta chain features in type 1 diabetes. Findings and caveats of the study: TCRB CDR3s were moderately but significantly shorter in Type 1 diabetes patients in all four CD4+ subsets.

Sequencing targeted expressed TCRB transcripts, as all isolated RNA had been reverse transcribed. The method was immunoSEQ multiplex PCR; TCRdb's version includes in-frame clones alone and lacks a portion of them. Here the sample spans 150,000 to 180,000 clones, 10% being singletons. The antigens of these receptors remain unknown. Sequenced sample: central memory CD4+ T cells from blood. All receptors derive from a man aged 30 to 39 with type 1 diabetes.

In its sample, this clone was seen a few times. The chain is built from TRBV19 and TRBJ1-2, with 7 bases identical to TRBD1. Unmatched junction bases numbered 14, after V lost 7 bases and J lost 0 bases. The germline CDR1 and CDR2 sequences are LNHDA and SQIVND (reference sequence). The length of the CDR3 is 17 residues. CDR3 in amino acids: CASTPGGGAVSNYGYTF. CDR3 coding DNA: TGTGCCAGTACCCCAGGAGGGGGCGCGGTGTCTAACTATGGCTACACCTTC.

This clone was picked up a small number of times. The J gene is TRBJ2-2, the V gene TRBV11-2; 9 bases are a match to TRBD2. The trim removed 5 bases at V and 1 base at J, leaving 5 bases unmatched. The CDR3 runs to 16 residues. Per germline, CDR1 SGHAT and CDR2 FQNNGV. CDR3 amino acids: CASSLLAGLNTGELFF. CDR3 DNA: TGTGCCAGCAGCCTTCTAGCGGGGCTGAACACCGGGGAGCTGTTTTTT. Together with reference TRBV11-2 and TRBJ2-2, the CDR3 gives the full variable domain: EAGVAQSPRYKIIEKRQSVAFWCNPISGHATLYWYQQILGQGPKLLIQFQNNGVVDDSQLPKDRFSAERLKGVDSTLKIQPAKLEDSAVYLCASSLLAGLNTGELFFGEGSRLTVL.

The chain couples TRBV7-9 to TRBJ2-5; D call uncertain. V was clipped by 5 bases and J by 5 bases, with 9 bases between them. This CDR3 contains 12 residues. Per the germline V gene, CDR1 is SEHNR and CDR2 is FQNEAQ (reference sequence). In DNA form, the CDR3 reads TGTGCCAGCAGCGTTGGCAGGGAGACCCAGTACTTC. This codes for CASSVGRETQYF.

This clone has at least ten counts. V is TRBV29-1 and J is TRBJ2-4; D might be TRBD2 (6 bases). The CDR3 runs to 14 residues. V lost 7 bases, J lost 5 bases, and 18 bases lay in between. The germline CDR1 and CDR2 sequences are SQVTM and ANQGSEA. The CDR3: CSAMDSRDQNIQYF. The CDR3 nucleotides read TGCAGCGCCATGGACTCGCGGGACCAAAACATTCAGTACTTC. The entire variable domain, with the rest obtained from reference TRBV29-1 and TRBJ2-4, is as follows: SAVISQKPSRDICQRGTSLTIQCQVDSQVTMMFWYRQQPGQSLTLIATANQGSEATYESGFVIDKFPISRPNLTFSTLTVSNMSPEDSSIYLCSAMDSRDQNIQYFGAGTRLSVL.

This clone has only a few counts. This sample includes further DNA sequences coding for the same CDR3. The V call is TRBV19, the J call TRBJ1-5, with D tentatively TRBD1 (6 bases). There are 14 residues in the CDR3. The V end lost 3 bases, the J end lost 6 bases, and 12 bases lay between the germline ends. Germline lookup yields CDR1 LNHDA and CDR2 SQIVND (reference sequence). CDR3 protein: CASSMVQGGQPQHF. The DNA for the CDR3 is TGTGCCAGTAGTATGGTACAGGGCGGTCAGCCCCAGCATTTT.

This clone was detected only a few times. The V gene is TRBV4-3, the J gene TRBJ2-6; maybe TRBD2 (6 bases). Trimming took off 1 base at V and 2 bases at J, with 9 bases between the two ends. The CDR3 spans 16 residues. Germline V gene data show CDR1 as LGHNA and CDR2 as YSLEER. The CDR3 nucleotides are TGCGCCAGCAGCCAAGTGGGAGGAACTGGGGCCAACGTCCTGACTTTC. It yields the protein CASSQVGGTGANVLTF.

In DNA, the CDR3 is TGTGCCTTTACGACAGGGGGCTTTCGTCAGCCCCAGCATTTT. Translated: CAFTTGGFRQPQHF. V usage is TRBV30 and J usage is TRBJ1-5; TRBD1 matches 10 bases. J lost 6 bases, V lost 7 bases, and 9 bases had no gene match. From germline, CDR1 is GTSNPN and CDR2 SVGIG (reference sequence). The CDR3 spans 14 residues. Variable domain in full (rest from reference TRBV30 and TRBJ1-5): SQTIHQWPATLVQPVGSPLSLECTVEGTSNPNLYWYRQAAGRGLQLLFYSVGIGQISSEVPQNLSASRPQDRQFILSSKKLLLSDSGFYLCAFTTGGFRQPQHFGDGTRLSIL.

The rearrangement uses TRBV25-1 and TRBJ1-4; TRBD1 is a possible D gene (5 bases). The CDR3 length is 13 residues. V lost 2 bases and J lost 8, with 9 bases in between. The germline gives CDR1 MGHDK, CDR2 SYGVNS. The DNA of the CDR3 is TGTGCCAGCAGTGAAGTCCAGGGCGAAAAACTGTTTTTT. The encoded protein is CASSEVQGEKLFF. The full variable domain, its missing parts supplied by reference TRBV25-1 and TRBJ1-4, is EADIYQTPRYLVIGTGKKITLECSQTMGHDKMYWYQQDPGMELHLIHYSYGVNSTEKGDLSSESTVSRIRTEHFPLTLESARPSHTSQYLCASSEVQGEKLFFGSGTQLSVL.

This clone occurred many times. This sequence joins TRBV28 and TRBJ2-5; 7 bases fit TRBD1. After removal of 8 bases from V and 5 bases from J, the junction contained 14 bases not matched to a gene. This CDR3 is 15 amino acids long. CDR1 is MDHEN and CDR2 is SYDVKM in the germline V gene. The CDR3 coding sequence is TGTGCCAGCCGGAGGATTGACAGGGTAGGGGAGACCCAGTACTTC. This gives the protein CASRRIDRVGETQYF.

In regard to this clone: The junction departs from the called germline gene at one end, perhaps through a read error. The same CDR3 can be traced to other DNA sequences in this sample. V gene TRBV5-4 combines with J gene TRBJ2-5; 9 bases are shared with TRBD2. This CDR3 region has 16 residues. In germline, CDR1 is SGHNT, CDR2 YYREEE (reference sequence). The CDR3 DNA sequence: TGCGCCAGCAGCCAAGGAAGACTAGCGGCTATGGGGACCCAGTACTTC. This translates into CASSQGRLAAMGTQYF.

This clone was recorded at least ten times. The J gene is TRBJ1-5, the V gene TRBV19; no clear D gene. The CDR3 is 13 amino acids. V shed 5 bases and J shed 5 bases, with 10 bases lying between them. Germline V gives CDR1 LNHDA, CDR2 SQIVND (reference sequence). The CDR3 DNA reads TGTGCCAGTAGTCTGGGGAGGGATCAGCCCCAGCATTTT. Its translation is CASSLGRDQPQHF.

By sample share, this clone is medium-sized. The chain recombines TRBV27 with TRBJ2-3, with 9 bases fitting TRBD2. This CDR3 is 13 amino acids long. Germline trimming cut 6 bases from V and 5 bases from J; bases unmatched to any gene: 3. Germline assignment: CDR1 MNHEY and CDR2 SMNVEV (reference sequence). The CDR3 DNA reads as TGTGCCAGCAGGCCTAGCGGGATAGATACGCAGTATTTT. Its protein product is CASRPSGIDTQYF.

This clone was recorded a few times. This chain connects TRBV29-1 to TRBJ2-2, with D possibly matching TRBD1 (6 bases). Between the trimmed V and J ends, which lost 4 bases and 6 bases, there was a span of 12 bases. The germline gives CDR1 SQVTM, CDR2 ANQGSEA. CDR3 length: 13 amino acids. In DNA form, the CDR3 reads TGCAGCGTTGGAGGGGGAGACGCCGGGGAGCTGTTTTTT. This encodes CSVGGGDAGELFF.

The sample holds a few counts of this clone. V gene TRBV27 combines with J gene TRBJ2-1, with TRBD2 matching 11 bases. The CDR3 is 18 residues long. Germline V CDR1 and CDR2: MNHEY, SMNVEV (reference sequence). Germline trimming cut 2 bases from V and 7 bases from J; bases unmatched to any gene: 13. CDR3: CASSLRLTSGILANEQFF. The CDR3 DNA sequence: TGTGCCAGCAGTTTACGCTTGACTAGCGGGATTCTAGCGAATGAGCAGTTCTTC.

The chain carries TRBV19 and TRBJ1-1; 10 positions match TRBD1. V lost 6 bases to trimming and J lost 11 bases; unmatched junction nucleotides: 15. The CDR3 spans 15 residues. Germline V gene sequence: CDR1 LNHDA, CDR2 SQIVND (reference sequence). The CDR3, as DNA: TGTGCCAGTAGAAGGACAGGGGGACTCCCCGAGGAGGCTTTCTTT. Residues: CASRRTGGLPEEAFF.

The J gene is TRBJ2-5, the V gene TRBV28; TRBD2 agrees at 11 bases. V shed 4 bases and J 5 bases; nucleotides not matched to a gene: 6. CDR3 length equals 15 residues. The germline V gene encodes CDR1 MDHEN and CDR2 SYDVKM. CDR3 sequence (DNA): TGTGCCAGCAGTTCCCTAGCGGGAGGAGTTGAGACCCAGTACTTC. Protein: CASSSLAGGVETQYF.

This clone occurred a few times. The chain has TRBV11-2 and TRBJ1-2, with 8 positions matching TRBD1. The CDR3 is 15 amino acids. After removal of 0 bases from V and 4 bases from J, the junction contained 4 bases not matched to a gene. From germline, CDR1 is SGHAT and CDR2 FQNNGV. The CDR3 is CASSLDHGQGYGYTF. CDR3 DNA: TGTGCCAGCAGCTTAGATCATGGACAGGGCTATGGCTACACCTTC.

This chain links TRBV7-6 with TRBJ2-5, with 14 bases aligning to TRBD2. CDR1 and CDR2 from the germline V gene are SGHVS and FNYEAQ. The length of the CDR3 is 17 residues. V lost 6 bases and J lost 3; bases outside the gene matches: 9. This CDR3 reads CASSLLGLAGVKETQYF. CDR3 sequence (DNA): TGTGCCAGCAGTTTGCTGGGACTAGCGGGAGTTAAAGAGACCCAGTACTTC.

This chain uses TRBV6-6 with TRBJ2-2, with 12 positions matching TRBD2. Trimming at V came to 5 bases and at J to 4 bases, leaving 2 bases not matched to a gene. Per the germline V gene, CDR1 is MNHNY and CDR2 is SVGAGI (reference sequence). This CDR3 spans 15 amino acids. In nucleotides, the CDR3 is TGTGCCAGCAGTCCTAGCGGGAGGGGCACCGGGGAGCTGTTTTTT. As protein: CASSPSGRGTGELFF.

This clone was counted only a few times. Mismatch with germline at one junction end may stem from a read error. The DNA of the CDR3 is TGCGCGGGAGGTTCCTACAATGAGCAGTTCTTC. Protein sequence: CAGGSYNEQFF. The V and J genes are TRBV7-8 and TRBJ2-1; 8 nucleotides align to TRBD2. Germline values: CDR1 SGHVS, CDR2 FQNEAQ. CDR3 length equals 11 residues.

The chain combines TRBV7-9 with TRBJ2-3; the D gene is possibly TRBD1 (5 bases). The germline V gene encodes CDR1 SEHNR and CDR2 FQNEAQ (reference sequence). This CDR3 comprises 14 residues. V was clipped by 5 bases and J by 2 bases, with 11 bases between them. CDR3 nucleotide sequence: TGTGCCAGCAGCCTTACGACAGCCACAGATACGCAGTATTTT. It encodes CASSLTTATDTQYF.

The sample holds a few counts of this clone. V and J are TRBV4-2 and TRBJ2-1, with 8 positions matching TRBD2. V was clipped by 4 bases and J by 7 bases; unmatched bases: 12. Germline CDR1 and CDR2: LGHNA and YNFKEQ. The CDR3 is 16 amino acids. CDR3 loop: CASSPPESGRGNEQFF. The CDR3 DNA reads TGTGCCAGCAGCCCTCCCGAAAGCGGGAGAGGGAATGAGCAGTTCTTC.

The chain combines TRBV28 with TRBJ2-5; 15 bases align to TRBD2. The CDR3 runs to 15 residues. Unmatched junction bases numbered 2, after V lost 4 bases and J lost 5 bases. Germline CDR1 and CDR2: MDHEN and SYDVKM. The CDR3 region has the DNA TGTGCCAGCAGTTGGGGGACTAGCGGGGGGGAGACCCAGTACTTC. Amino acid sequence: CASSWGTSGGETQYF. The full variable domain, completed using reference TRBV28 and TRBJ2-5, is DVKVTQSSRYLVKRTGEKVFLECVQDMDHENMFWYRQDPGLGLRLIYFSYDVKMKEKGDIPEGYSVSREKKERFSLILESASTNQTSMYLCASSWGTSGGETQYFGPGTRLLVL.

This clone was observed a handful of times. CDR3 loop: CAWNRDSAFEQFF. The CDR3 region has the DNA TGTGCCTGGAACCGGGACAGCGCCTTCGAGCAGTTCTTC. The chain uses TRBV30 and TRBJ2-1; the match to TRBD1 covers 7 bases. Germline values: CDR1 GTSNPN, CDR2 SVGIG (reference sequence). Germline trimming cut 4 bases from V and 10 bases from J; bases unmatched to any gene: 10. CDR3 size: 13 residues.

This clone was counted between two and nine times. This chain connects TRBV19 to TRBJ2-7; 7 nucleotides match TRBD1. V gave up 5 bases and J gave up 2 bases; unmatched junction bases: 6. Germline CDR1 and CDR2: LNHDA and SQIVND (reference sequence). The CDR3 totals 14 residues. The CDR3 is CASSSGTVTYEQYF. CDR3 in DNA: TGTGCCAGTAGTTCCGGGACAGTCACCTACGAGCAGTACTTC.

This clone occurred a few times. The rearrangement joins TRBV10-3 to TRBJ2-1; 7 nucleotides align to TRBD2. The ends lost 6 bases at V and 10 bases at J; junction bases unmatched: 9. This CDR3 has 13 residues. Germline CDR1 is ENHRY and CDR2 is SYGVKD. CDR3 nucleotides: TGTGCCATCAGCGGACCGAATAGCGGGGAGCAGTTCTTC. It translates to CAISGPNSGEQFF.